The 11 T cell receptor beta chains listed next were all sequenced from one sample in a study of regulatory dendritic cells for organ transplantation (TCRdb year 2017). Sorted T cell subsets were CFSE-labeled and co-cultured for around five days with allogeneic regulatory or mature dendritic cells at a 1:10 DC:T ratio. Receptors were amplified or captured by the immunoSEQ multiplex PCR assay. In TCRdb, the immuneACCESS table is reduced to in-frame sequences with V and J assigned. These tables do not hold every clone; where another copy was compared, an unresolved V gene accounts for under half, and the others remain unexplained. This sample has about 7,800 clones in its table, and about two thirds of those were observed once. The top ten clones comprise about 3.7% of the sample. The antigens these receptors bind are not known. The specimen sequenced was memory CD4+ T cells from blood cultured with dendritic cells. Read against the paper, the sample's cell subset or site label means: CD45RO+ memory T cells. These receptors were collected from a human donor in good health.

V usage is TRBV7-2 and J usage is TRBJ2-4; 9 bases line up with TRBD1. CDR1 is SGHTA and CDR2 is FQGNSA in the germline V gene. The length of the CDR3 is 17 residues. V trimming: 2 bases; J trimming: 3 bases; junction bases outside the gene matches: 8. In DNA form, the CDR3 reads TGTGCCAGCAGCTTAACGGGACAGGGCTCGGGCAAAAACATTCAGTACTTC. Amino acids: CASSLTGQGSGKNIQYF. The full variable domain, with the rest looked up from reference TRBV7-2 and TRBJ2-4, is GAGVSQSPSNKVTEKGKDVELRCDPISGHTALYWYRQSLGQGLEFLIYFQGNSAPDKSGLPSDRFSAERTGGSVSTLTIQRTQQEDSAVYLCASSLTGQGSGKNIQYFGAGTRLSVL.

This clone occurred a few times. This chain uses TRBV5-4 with TRBJ1-1, with 12 bases fitting TRBD1. There are 15 residues in the CDR3. Germline loops: CDR1 SGHNT, CDR2 YYREEE (reference sequence). J was trimmed by 5 bases and V by 2 bases; bases with no gene match: 4. CDR3 residues: CASSFRDRGQTEAFF. The CDR3 region has the DNA TGTGCCAGCAGCTTCCGGGACAGGGGGCAAACTGAAGCTTTCTTT.

The chain carries TRBV25-1 and TRBJ2-1; the match to TRBD1 covers 10 bases. Unmatched junction bases numbered 6, after V lost 1 base and J lost 9 bases. The CDR3 has 15 amino acids. Germline V gene data show CDR1 as MGHDK and CDR2 as SYGVNS. Written as DNA, the CDR3 is TGTGCCAGCAGTGAATGGGGGACAGGGGCGGGTGAGCAGTTCTTC. Its translation: CASSEWGTGAGEQFF.

The rearrangement uses TRBV19 and TRBJ2-1, with TRBD1 matching over 7 bases. Trimming removed 8 bases from V and 5 bases from J; junction bases left unmatched: 9. The CDR3 is made up of 14 amino acids. CDR1 LNHDA and CDR2 SQIVND come from the germline V gene (reference sequence). The CDR3, as DNA: TGTGCCAGTTCAACAGGGGCTGTGGACAATGAGCAGTTCTTC. Encoded protein: CASSTGAVDNEQFF.

The V gene is TRBV19, the J gene TRBJ2-3; TRBD2 agrees at 7 bases. The CDR3 totals 15 residues. Germline CDR1 LNHDA, CDR2 SQIVND (reference sequence). Trimming took 3 bases from V and 3 from J; bases not matched to a gene: 6. The CDR3 protein is CASSIRRGGTDTQYF. The CDR3 bases are TGTGCCAGTAGTATTCGCCGGGGAGGGACAGATACGCAGTATTTT.

V is TRBV5-1 and J is TRBJ2-5, with D unclear. The germline V gene encodes CDR1 SGHRS and CDR2 YFSETQ. Trimming took 0 bases from V and 2 from J, leaving 5 bases between them. The CDR3 consists of 13 residues. The CDR3 coding sequence is TGCGCCAGCAGCTTGGGGCAGCAAGAGACCCAGTACTTC. This encodes CASSLGQQETQYF.

This clone was counted between two and nine times. This sequence joins TRBV4-2 and TRBJ2-3, with 8 bases that match TRBD2. The germline V gene encodes CDR1 LGHNA and CDR2 YNFKEQ. CDR3 length: 16 residues. V gave up 1 base and J gave up 2 bases; unmatched junction bases: 5. In DNA form, the CDR3 reads TGTGCCAGCAGCCAAGTAGGAGCGGGGGACACAGATACGCAGTATTTT. Translating gives CASSQVGAGDTDTQYF.

This rearrangement joins TRBV9 to TRBJ2-3; TRBD2 aligns across 9 bases. The germline CDR1 and CDR2 sequences are SGDLS and YYNGEE. Trimming cost V 4 bases and J 1 base; bases outside gene matches: 10. CDR3 length: 17 amino acids. The CDR3 loop reads CASSPLSGGGGTDTQYF. The CDR3 DNA reads TGTGCCAGCAGCCCACTCTCCGGCGGGGGGGGCACAGATACGCAGTATTTT.

Remarks on this clone: A much larger clone lies a single base off, so this may be a read error. This rearrangement joins TRBV7-2 to TRBJ2-2; 10 bases line up with TRBD2. The length of the CDR3 is 16 residues. The germline CDR1 and CDR2 sequences are SGHTA and FQGNSA. The V and J ends lost 5 bases and 0 bases, in that order; junction bases with no gene match: 3. CDR3 region: CASSPGLAANTGELFF. The CDR3 DNA is TGTGCCAGCAGCCCCGGACTAGCGGCGAACACCGGGGAGCTGTTTTTT.

This chain links TRBV29-1 with TRBJ2-2; D may be TRBD2 (5 bases). The V and J ends lost 4 bases and 7 bases respectively, with 13 bases between them. This CDR3 region has 13 residues. Germline loops: CDR1 SQVTM, CDR2 ANQGSEA. CDR3 DNA sequence: TGCAGCGTTGTAGTGCGGGTTGGCGGGGAGCTGTTTTTT. Encoded protein: CSVVVRVGGELFF.

This chain uses TRBV11-2 with TRBJ1-6, with a tentative D call TRBD1 (5 bases). Germline CDR1 is SGHAT and CDR2 is FQNNGV. The CDR3 extends over 15 amino acids. V lost 5 bases to trimming and J lost 4 bases, with 12 bases between them. The CDR3 sequence: CASSPRGRYNSPLHF. CDR3 in DNA: TGTGCCAGCAGCCCAAGGGGCCGTTATAATTCACCCCTCCACTTT.